The 25 T cell receptor beta chains below come from one sample, sequenced in a study of CD8 T cells in Susac syndrome. An input of about 0.5 to 1 ug of RNA was subjected to reverse transcription using random hexamers. Each CDR3 protein is one row after TCRdb ran MiXCR on the immunoSEQ multiplex PCR reads. The data contain about 76,000 distinct CDR3 sequences, 85% to 95% of them singletons. Sequenced sample: CD8+ T cells from PBMCs. The receptors stem from a human donor with Susac syndrome.

This clonotype was seen once. The chain couples TRBV30 to TRBJ1-6, with 7 bases identical to TRBD1. The CDR3 spans 13 residues. V shed 5 bases, J shed 7 bases, and the junction held 5 bases outside the gene matches. The germline CDR1 and CDR2 sequences are GTSNPN and SVGIG (reference sequence). The CDR3 DNA reads TGTGCCTGGGTACAGGGGAGAAATTCACCCCTCCACTTT. It specifies CAWVQGRNSPLHF. The full variable domain, its missing parts supplied by reference TRBV30 and TRBJ1-6, is SQTIHQWPATLVQPVGSPLSLECTVEGTSNPNLYWYRQAAGRGLQLLFYSVGIGQISSEVPQNLSASRPQDRQFILSSKKLLLSDSGFYLCAWVQGRNSPLHFGNGTRLTVT.

The chain combines TRBV14 with TRBJ1-4, with 11 bases lining up with TRBD1. This CDR3 has 17 residues. After removal of 2 bases from V and 5 bases from J, the junction contained 7 bases not matched to a gene. The V gene's germline CDR1 is SGHDN and CDR2 FVKESK. The CDR3 is CASSQQRGQGENEKLFF. CDR3 DNA sequence: TGTGCCAGCAGCCAACAAAGGGGACAGGGGGAAAATGAAAAACTGTTTTTT.

V usage is TRBV7-3 and J usage is TRBJ2-3, with a possible D match to TRBD1 (6 bases). This CDR3 has 14 residues. The germline CDR1 and CDR2 sequences are SGHTA and FQGTGA. Between the trimmed V and J ends, which lost 5 bases and 3 bases, there was a span of 12 bases. The CDR3 region has the DNA TGTGCCAGCAGCCGGACCACAGGGACAGATACGCAGTATTTT. Protein sequence: CASSRTTGTDTQYF.

The chain links TRBV15 to TRBJ2-1; no clear D. The CDR3 runs 12 residues. Trimming pared 8 bases from V and 2 bases from J, leaving 7 bases between. The germline V gene has CDR1 LNHNV and CDR2 YYDKDF (reference sequence). The CDR3 coding sequence is TGTGCCACCCTTGGCCCCTACAATGAGCAGTTCTTC. As protein: CATLGPYNEQFF.

V is TRBV25-1 and J is TRBJ2-1; the D gene is possibly TRBD1 (6 bases). The CDR3 runs to 14 residues. CDR1 and CDR2 from the germline V gene are MGHDK and SYGVNS. V shed 4 bases and J shed 4 bases, with 11 bases lying between them. The CDR3 is CASSAPQGYNEQFF. The CDR3 region has the DNA TGTGCCAGCAGTGCTCCCCAGGGGTACAATGAGCAGTTCTTC.

This rearrangement joins TRBV20-1 to TRBJ2-7; 9 bases fit TRBD2. The CDR3 is 13 amino acids. V gave up 5 bases and J gave up 4 bases; unmatched junction bases: 6. The germline gives CDR1 DFQATT, CDR2 SNEGSKA (reference sequence). The CDR3 bases are TGCAGTGCTGGCGGGGGGGCCGTATACGAGCAGTACTTC. This codes for CSAGGGAVYEQYF.

The rearrangement links TRBV5-1 to TRBJ1-5, with no clear D. Trimming pared 0 bases from V and 0 bases from J, leaving 10 bases between. This CDR3 contains 16 residues. Per the germline V gene, CDR1 is SGHRS and CDR2 is YFSETQ. CDR3 amino acids: CASSLASGSSNQPQHF. The CDR3 DNA sequence: TGCGCCAGCAGCTTGGCCTCGGGATCTAGCAATCAGCCCCAGCATTTT.

The chain combines TRBV7-8 with TRBJ2-5, with TRBD2 identical over 8 bases. Germline CDR1 is SGHVS and CDR2 is FQNEAQ. V shed 5 bases and J 3 bases; nucleotides not matched to a gene: 2. There are 13 residues in the CDR3. The CDR3 region has the DNA TGTGCCAGCAGCGTCGGGGGGGAAGAGACCCAGTACTTC. Its translation is CASSVGGEETQYF.

The J gene is TRBJ1-6, the V gene TRBV13; 11 bases are a match to TRBD1. V lost 5 bases to trimming and J lost 5 bases; unmatched junction nucleotides: 5. From germline, CDR1 is PRHDT and CDR2 FYEKMQ (reference sequence). The CDR3 length is 16 residues. The CDR3 sequence: CASSAWTGGNNSPLHF. The CDR3 region has the DNA TGTGCCAGCAGCGCCTGGACAGGGGGCAATAATTCACCCCTCCACTTT.

The chain is built from TRBV28 and TRBJ2-3; 10 bases map to TRBD2. The CDR3 is 17 amino acids. The ends lost 2 bases at V and 0 bases at J; junction bases unmatched: 5. The germline CDR1 and CDR2 sequences are MDHEN and SYDVKM. CDR3 sequence (DNA): TGTGCCAGCAGTTTACTGGGGGGACTAGCGAGCACAGATACGCAGTATTTT. Residues: CASSLLGGLASTDTQYF.

The J gene is TRBJ2-2, the V gene TRBV6-2 or TRBV6-3, with TRBD2 identical over 13 bases. Trimming took 2 bases from V and 1 from J; bases not matched to a gene: 4. The CDR3 is 18 residues long. CDR1 MNHEY and CDR2 SVGEGT come from the germline V gene. The CDR3 sequence is CASSYERTSGRNTGELFF. The DNA of the CDR3 is TGTGCCAGCAGTTACGAGCGGACTAGCGGGAGGAACACCGGGGAGCTGTTTTTT.

The chain is built from TRBV30 and TRBJ2-7; 8 bases line up with TRBD2. V dropped 0 bases and J dropped 3; count of bases not matched to a gene: 4. Germline V gene sequence: CDR1 GTSNPN, CDR2 SVGIG (reference sequence). The CDR3 runs to 14 residues. CDR3 protein: CAWSVPAGVYEQYF. CDR3 in DNA: TGTGCCTGGAGTGTACCAGCGGGAGTCTACGAGCAGTACTTC.

The V call is TRBV7-6, the J call TRBJ2-7, with D unclear. This CDR3 is built from 15 residues. Trimming shortened V by 5 bases and J by 1 base, and 15 bases separated the two germline ends. CDR1 and CDR2 (germline): SGHVS, FNYEAQ. The CDR3 DNA follows: TGTGCCAGCAGCCGCTTGAGGACGGATTCCTACGAGCAGTACTTC. This gives the protein CASSRLRTDSYEQYF.

V is TRBV2 and J is TRBJ1-4, with unresolved D. V lost 6 bases and J lost 0, with 8 bases in between. Germline V gene lookup returns CDR1 SNHLY and CDR2 FYNNEI. CDR3 size: 14 residues. The CDR3 DNA is TGTGCCAGCAGGCGGGTGTCAACTAATGAAAAACTGTTTTTT. This encodes CASRRVSTNEKLFF.

This clonotype was picked up one time. This chain connects TRBV2 to TRBJ2-2, with a tentative D call TRBD1 (5 bases). V dropped 3 bases and J dropped 13 bases, with 12 bases sitting between them. CDR1 SNHLY and CDR2 FYNNEI come from the germline V gene. The CDR3 sequence is 12 residues long. The chain's CDR3 is CASSDQGRWLFF. CDR3 DNA sequence: TGTGCCAGCAGTGACCAGGGTCGGTGGCTGTTTTTT.

This rearrangement joins TRBV29-1 to TRBJ2-2, with TRBD2 identical over 8 bases. Trimming at V came to 4 bases and at J to 6 bases, leaving 4 bases not matched to a gene. CDR1 and CDR2 (germline): SQVTM, ANQGSEA. The CDR3 spans 13 residues. DNA of the CDR3: TGCAGCGTTGCGGGAGGGTTTGCCGGGGAGCTGTTTTTT. The encoded protein is CSVAGGFAGELFF.

The rearrangement joins TRBV15 to TRBJ2-6; D not certain. CDR1 is LNHNV and CDR2 is YYDKDF in the germline V gene (reference sequence). The CDR3 has 15 residues. Between the trimmed V and J ends, which lost 0 bases and 0 bases, there was a span of 3 bases. The CDR3 loop reads CATSRDRSGANVLTF. CDR3 coding DNA: TGTGCCACCAGCAGAGATCGCTCTGGGGCCAACGTCCTGACTTTC.

The chain combines TRBV12-3 or TRBV12-4 with TRBJ2-5; D call uncertain. V lost 4 bases and J lost 5, with 17 bases in between. The CDR3 is 15 residues long. The CDR3 reads CASSSPDRLGETQYF. The CDR3 DNA is TGTGCCAGCAGTTCTCCGGACCGGCTAGGGGAGACCCAGTACTTC.

V and J are TRBV5-5 and TRBJ2-4; no clear D. Trimming took 0 bases from V and 9 from J, leaving 10 bases between them. The CDR3 is 13 residues long. Germline CDR1 and CDR2: SGHKS and YYEKEE (reference sequence). The CDR3 here is CASSLVMIGIQYF. The DNA of the CDR3 is TGTGCCAGCAGCTTGGTCATGATTGGCATTCAGTACTTC.

The chain combines TRBV7-9 with TRBJ2-6; D unclear. CDR1 is SEHNR, CDR2 FQNEAQ, per germline (reference sequence). This CDR3 is 16 amino acids long. V was shortened by 2 bases and J by 0 bases, with 8 bases between the two germline ends. The CDR3 loop is CASSLFSGSGANVLTF. The CDR3 DNA follows: TGTGCCAGCAGCTTATTTTCGGGCTCTGGGGCCAACGTCCTGACTTTC.

The chain uses TRBV3-1 and TRBJ1-4, with TRBD1 matching 8 bases. CDR1 is LGHDT, CDR2 YNNKEL, per germline (reference sequence). Trimming at V came to 0 bases and at J to 7 bases, leaving 7 bases not matched to a gene. This CDR3 is built from 16 residues. The CDR3: CASSQEEARGPEKLFF. The DNA for the CDR3 is TGTGCCAGCAGCCAAGAAGAGGCCAGGGGGCCTGAAAAACTGTTTTTT.

The V and J genes are TRBV20-1 and TRBJ1-1; weak D call: TRBD1 (5 bases). The CDR3 length is 14 residues. The V gene's germline CDR1 is DFQATT and CDR2 SNEGSKA (reference sequence). V was cut by 6 bases and J by 2 bases, with 16 bases left in between. CDR3 sequence: CSAPEVGVNTEAFF. CDR3 in DNA: TGCAGTGCGCCGGAAGTAGGGGTTAACACTGAAGCTTTCTTT.

The chain has TRBV7-9 and TRBJ2-3; TRBD2 matches 10 bases. This CDR3 comprises 14 residues. The germline gives CDR1 SEHNR, CDR2 FQNEAQ (reference sequence). After removal of 5 bases from V and 9 bases from J, the junction contained 8 bases not matched to a gene. The chain's CDR3 is CASSPSGGDTTQYF. CDR3 nucleotides: TGTGCCAGCAGCCCGAGCGGGGGGGACACGACGCAGTATTTT. Together with reference TRBV7-9 and TRBJ2-3, the CDR3 gives the full variable domain: DTGVSQNPRHKITKRGQNVTFRCDPISEHNRLYWYRQTLGQGPEFLTYFQNEAQLEKSRLLSDRFSAERPKGSFSTLEIQRTEQGDSAMYLCASSPSGGDTTQYFGPGTRLTVL.

J is TRBJ2-3 and V is TRBV2; D gene unclear. Germline V CDR1 and CDR2: SNHLY, FYNNEI. This CDR3 region has 17 residues. V lost 6 bases, J lost 0 bases, and 19 bases lay in between. As DNA, the CDR3 is TGTGCCAGCAGCCCAGACGCGCTAGAAACAAGCACAGATACGCAGTATTTT. Its translation is CASSPDALETSTDTQYF.

This clonotype occurred once. V gene TRBV12-3 or TRBV12-4 combines with J gene TRBJ1-2, with TRBD1 matching 7 bases. The CDR3 extends over 13 amino acids. With 6 bases clipped from V and 2 bases from J, the junction kept 3 bases outside the gene matches. The CDR3 DNA follows: TGTGCCAGCAGGGAGACAGGGAACTATGGCTACACCTTC. It is translated as CASRETGNYGYTF.